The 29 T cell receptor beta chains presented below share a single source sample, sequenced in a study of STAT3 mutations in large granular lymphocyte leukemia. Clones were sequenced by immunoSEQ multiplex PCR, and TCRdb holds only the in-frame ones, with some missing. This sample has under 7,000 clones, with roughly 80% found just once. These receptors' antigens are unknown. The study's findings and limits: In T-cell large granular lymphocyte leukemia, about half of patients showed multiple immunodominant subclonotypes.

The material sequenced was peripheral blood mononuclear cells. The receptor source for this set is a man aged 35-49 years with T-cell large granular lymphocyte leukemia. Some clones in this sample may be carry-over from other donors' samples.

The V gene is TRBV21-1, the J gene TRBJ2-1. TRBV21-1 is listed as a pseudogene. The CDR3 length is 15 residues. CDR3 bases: TGTGCCAGCATTCCCACATTGGGCGGAAACAATGAGCAGTTCTTC. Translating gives CASIPTLGGNNEQFF.

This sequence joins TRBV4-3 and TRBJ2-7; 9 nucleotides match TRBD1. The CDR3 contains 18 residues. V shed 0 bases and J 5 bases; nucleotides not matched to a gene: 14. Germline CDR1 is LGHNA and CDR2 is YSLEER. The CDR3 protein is CASSQDSRRGQGSHEQYF. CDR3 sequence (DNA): TGCGCCAGCAGCCAAGATTCCCGTAGGGGACAGGGTAGTCACGAGCAGTACTTC.

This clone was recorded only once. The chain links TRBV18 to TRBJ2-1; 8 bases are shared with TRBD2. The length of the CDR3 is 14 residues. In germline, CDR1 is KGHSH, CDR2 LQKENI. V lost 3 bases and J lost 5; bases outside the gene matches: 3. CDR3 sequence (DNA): TGTGCCAGCTCACCGGGACTAGAGAACAATGAGCAGTTCTTC. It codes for CASSPGLENNEQFF.

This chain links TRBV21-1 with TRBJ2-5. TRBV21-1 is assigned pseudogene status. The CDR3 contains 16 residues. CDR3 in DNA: TGTGCCAGCGGACTGAAGACGACAGAGGAACAAGAGACCCAGTACTTC. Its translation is CASGLKTTEEQETQYF.

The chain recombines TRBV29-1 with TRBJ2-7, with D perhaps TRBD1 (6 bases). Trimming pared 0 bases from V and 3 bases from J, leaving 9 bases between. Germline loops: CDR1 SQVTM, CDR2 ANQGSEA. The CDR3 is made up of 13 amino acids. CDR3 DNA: TGCAGCGTTGAAGATGGACAGTTCTACGAGCAGTACTTC. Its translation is CSVEDGQFYEQYF.

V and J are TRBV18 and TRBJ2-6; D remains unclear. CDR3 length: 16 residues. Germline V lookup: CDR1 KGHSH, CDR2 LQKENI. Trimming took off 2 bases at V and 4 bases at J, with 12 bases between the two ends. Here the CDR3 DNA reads TGTGCCAGCTCACCAGACACCGTCGGGGGGGCCAACGTCCTGACTTTC. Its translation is CASSPDTVGGANVLTF.

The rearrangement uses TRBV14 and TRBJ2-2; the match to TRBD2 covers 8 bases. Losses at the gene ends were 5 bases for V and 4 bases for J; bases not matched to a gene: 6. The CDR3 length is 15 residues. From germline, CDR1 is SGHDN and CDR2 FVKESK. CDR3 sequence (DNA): TGTGCCAGCAGCTCGCGGAGCGGGAGCACCGGGGAGCTGTTTTTT. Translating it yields CASSSRSGSTGELFF.

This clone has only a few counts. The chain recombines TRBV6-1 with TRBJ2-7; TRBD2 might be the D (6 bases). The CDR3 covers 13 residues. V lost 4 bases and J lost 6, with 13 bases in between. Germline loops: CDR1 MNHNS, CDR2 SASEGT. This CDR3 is CASSVSGEFEQYF. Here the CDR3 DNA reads TGTGCCAGCAGTGTTTCGGGAGAGTTCGAGCAGTACTTC.

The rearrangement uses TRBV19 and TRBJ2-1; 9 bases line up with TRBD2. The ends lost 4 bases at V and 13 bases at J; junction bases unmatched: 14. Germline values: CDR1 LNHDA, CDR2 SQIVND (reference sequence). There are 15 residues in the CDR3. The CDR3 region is CASSTLAGTPNAQFF. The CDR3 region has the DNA TGTGCCAGTAGTACCCTAGCGGGAACTCCAAATGCCCAGTTCTTC.

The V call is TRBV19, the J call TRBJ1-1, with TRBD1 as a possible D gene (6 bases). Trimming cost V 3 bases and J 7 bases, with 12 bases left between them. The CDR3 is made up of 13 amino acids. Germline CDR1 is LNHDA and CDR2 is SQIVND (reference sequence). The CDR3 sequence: CASSIPTGVEAFF. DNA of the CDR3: TGTGCCAGTAGTATTCCGACAGGAGTTGAAGCTTTCTTT.

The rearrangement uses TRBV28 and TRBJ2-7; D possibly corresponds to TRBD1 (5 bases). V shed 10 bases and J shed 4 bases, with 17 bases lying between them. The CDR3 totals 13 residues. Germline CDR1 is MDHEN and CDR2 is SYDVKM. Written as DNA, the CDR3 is TGTGCCACCACAGGTCCTCCGGTATACGAGCAGTACTTC. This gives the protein CATTGPPVYEQYF. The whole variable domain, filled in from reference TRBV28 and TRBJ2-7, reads DVKVTQSSRYLVKRTGEKVFLECVQDMDHENMFWYRQDPGLGLRLIYFSYDVKMKEKGDIPEGYSVSREKKERFSLILESASTNQTSMYLCATTGPPVYEQYFGPGTRLTVT.

The CDR3 here is CASSRTGASNQPQHF. The CDR3 bases are TGTGCCAGCAGTAGAACGGGGGCTAGCAATCAGCCCCAGCATTTT. The chain recombines TRBV6-5 with TRBJ1-5; possible D gene TRBD1, 6 bases. Germline loops: CDR1 MNHEY, CDR2 SVGAGI. Trimming shortened V by 5 bases and J by 0 bases, and 11 bases separated the two germline ends. The CDR3 has 15 residues.

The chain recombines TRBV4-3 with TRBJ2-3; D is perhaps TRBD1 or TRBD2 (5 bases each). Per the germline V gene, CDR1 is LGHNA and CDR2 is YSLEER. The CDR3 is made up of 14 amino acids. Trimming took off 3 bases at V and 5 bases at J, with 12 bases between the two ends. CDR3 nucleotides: TGCGCCAGCAGCCAGGGACGGGCGGGAGATACGCAGTATTTT. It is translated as CASSQGRAGDTQYF.

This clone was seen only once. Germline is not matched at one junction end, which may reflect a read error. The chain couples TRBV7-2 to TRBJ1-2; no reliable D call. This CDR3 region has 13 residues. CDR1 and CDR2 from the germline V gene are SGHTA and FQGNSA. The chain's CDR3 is CASSLDGKYAYTF. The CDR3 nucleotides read TGTGCCAGCAGCTTAGACGGGAAGTATGCCTACACCTTC.

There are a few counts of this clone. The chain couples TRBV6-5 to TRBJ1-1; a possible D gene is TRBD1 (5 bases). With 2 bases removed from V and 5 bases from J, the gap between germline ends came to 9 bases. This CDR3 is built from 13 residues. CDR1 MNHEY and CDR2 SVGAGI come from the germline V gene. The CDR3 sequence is CASSYDRGTEAFF. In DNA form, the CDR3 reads TGTGCCAGCAGTTACGACCGGGGGACTGAAGCTTTCTTT.

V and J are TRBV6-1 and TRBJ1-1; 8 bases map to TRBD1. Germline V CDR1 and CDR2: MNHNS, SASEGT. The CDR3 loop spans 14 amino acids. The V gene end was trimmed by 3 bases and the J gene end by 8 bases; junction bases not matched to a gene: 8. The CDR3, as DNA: TGTGCCAGCAGTGATGGACAGGGCCTCTCCGAAGCTTTCTTT. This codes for CASSDGQGLSEAFF.

DNA of the CDR3: TGTGCCAGTAGTAGCGGGAGGCAATACGAGCAGTACTTC. Translated, it gives CASSSGRQYEQYF. The genes are TRBV27 and TRBJ2-7; 10 bases are a match to TRBD2. The CDR3 loop spans 13 amino acids. V was clipped by 9 bases and J by 4 bases; unmatched bases: 6. Germline V lookup: CDR1 MNHEY, CDR2 SMNVEV (reference sequence).

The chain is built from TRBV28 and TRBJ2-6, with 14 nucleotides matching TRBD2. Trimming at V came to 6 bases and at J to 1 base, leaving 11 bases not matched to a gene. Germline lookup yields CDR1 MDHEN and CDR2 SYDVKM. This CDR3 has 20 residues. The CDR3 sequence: CASRSTGTSGSASGANVLTF. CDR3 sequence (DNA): TGTGCCAGCAGATCTACTGGGACTAGCGGGAGCGCTTCTGGGGCCAACGTCCTGACTTTC.

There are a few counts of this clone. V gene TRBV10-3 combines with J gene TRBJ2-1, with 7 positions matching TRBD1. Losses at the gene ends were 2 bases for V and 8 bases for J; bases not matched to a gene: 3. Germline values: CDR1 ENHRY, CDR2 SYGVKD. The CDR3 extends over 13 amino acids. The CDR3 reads CAISEDRVDEQFF. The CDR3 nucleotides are TGTGCCATCAGTGAGGACAGGGTGGATGAGCAGTTCTTC.

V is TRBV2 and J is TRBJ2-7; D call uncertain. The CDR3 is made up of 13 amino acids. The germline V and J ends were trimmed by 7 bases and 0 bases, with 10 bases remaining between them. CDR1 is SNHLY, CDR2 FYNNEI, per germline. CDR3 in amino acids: CASKELSSYEQYF. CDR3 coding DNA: TGTGCCAGCAAAGAGCTGAGCTCCTACGAGCAGTACTTC.

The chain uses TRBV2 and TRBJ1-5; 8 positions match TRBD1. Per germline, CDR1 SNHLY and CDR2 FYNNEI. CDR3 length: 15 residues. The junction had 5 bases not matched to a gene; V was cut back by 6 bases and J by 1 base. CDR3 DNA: TGTGCCAGCAGCCCGACAGGGGCCAGCAATCAGCCCCAGCATTTT. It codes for CASSPTGASNQPQHF. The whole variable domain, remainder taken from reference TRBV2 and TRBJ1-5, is EPEVTQTPSHQVTQMGQEVILRCVPISNHLYFYWYRQILGQKVEFLVSFYNNEISEKSEIFDDQFSVERPDGSNFTLKIRSTKLEDSAMYFCASSPTGASNQPQHFGDGTRLSIL.

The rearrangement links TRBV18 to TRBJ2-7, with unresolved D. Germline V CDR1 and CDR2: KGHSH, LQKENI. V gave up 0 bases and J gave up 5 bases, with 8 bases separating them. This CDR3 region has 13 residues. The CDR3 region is CASSPPLVDEQYF. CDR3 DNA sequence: TGTGCCAGCTCACCACCTTTAGTAGACGAGCAGTACTTC.

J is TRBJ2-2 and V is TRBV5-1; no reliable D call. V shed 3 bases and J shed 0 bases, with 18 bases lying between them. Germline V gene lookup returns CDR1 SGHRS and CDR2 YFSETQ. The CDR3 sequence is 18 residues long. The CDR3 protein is CASSSTSFLRTNTGELFF. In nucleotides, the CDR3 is TGCGCCAGCAGCTCCACATCCTTCTTGCGCACGAACACCGGGGAGCTGTTTTTT.

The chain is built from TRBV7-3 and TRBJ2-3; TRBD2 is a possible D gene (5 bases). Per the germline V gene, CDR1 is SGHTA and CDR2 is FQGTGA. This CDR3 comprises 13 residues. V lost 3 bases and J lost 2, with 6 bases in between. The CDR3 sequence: CASSLTNTDTQYF. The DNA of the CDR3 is TGTGCCAGCAGCTTGACTAACACAGATACGCAGTATTTT.

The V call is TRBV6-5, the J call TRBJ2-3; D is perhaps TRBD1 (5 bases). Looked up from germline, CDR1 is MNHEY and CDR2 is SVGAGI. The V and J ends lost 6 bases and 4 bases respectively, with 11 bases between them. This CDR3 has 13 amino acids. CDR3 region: CASSRGRADTQYF. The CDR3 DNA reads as TGTGCCAGCAGCCGAGGCAGGGCAGATACGCAGTATTTT.

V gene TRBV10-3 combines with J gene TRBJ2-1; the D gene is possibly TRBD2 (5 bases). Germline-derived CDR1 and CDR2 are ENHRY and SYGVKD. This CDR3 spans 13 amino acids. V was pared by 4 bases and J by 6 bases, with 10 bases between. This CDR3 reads CAISGLASNEQFF. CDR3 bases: TGTGCCATCAGTGGCCTAGCTAGCAATGAGCAGTTCTTC.

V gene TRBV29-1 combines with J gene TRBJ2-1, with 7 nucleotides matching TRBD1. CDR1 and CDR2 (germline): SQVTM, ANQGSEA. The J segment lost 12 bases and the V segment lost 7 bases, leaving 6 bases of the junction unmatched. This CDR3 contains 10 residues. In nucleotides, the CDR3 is TGCAGCGCCGAGGCAGGGGGGCAGTTCTTC. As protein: CSAEAGGQFF.

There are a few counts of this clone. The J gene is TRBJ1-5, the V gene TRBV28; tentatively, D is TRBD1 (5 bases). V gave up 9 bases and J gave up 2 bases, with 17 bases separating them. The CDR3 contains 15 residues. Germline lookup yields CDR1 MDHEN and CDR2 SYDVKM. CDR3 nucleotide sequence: TGTGCCAGTAGCCTCGGGGGAAGCGGCAATCAGCCCCAGCATTTT. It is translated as CASSLGGSGNQPQHF.

CDR3 in amino acids: CASHRGVETEAFF. The CDR3 nucleotides read TGTGCCAGTCACAGGGGGGTGGAAACTGAAGCTTTCTTT. The chain uses TRBV2 and TRBJ1-1, with 8 bases identical to TRBD1. The germline gives CDR1 SNHLY, CDR2 FYNNEI. The V gene end was trimmed by 9 bases and the J gene end by 5 bases; junction bases not matched to a gene: 8. The length of the CDR3 is 13 residues.